This T cell receptor beta chain is drawn from a study of T cell repertoires in cytomegalovirus infection. Study overall: In public TCR beta signatures, there were indications of both CMV infection and matching HLA type. Points from the study as a whole: HLA-C-restricted TCR beta clonotypes specific for CMV led the ex vivo response. The cumulative frequency of public TCR beta families distinguished individuals who carried CMV together with the relevant HLA.

TCRdb called the reads again in MiXCR, with one record for every CDR3 protein. The sample has some 130,000 distinct CDR3 sequences; approximately 8.8% are singletons. On this clonotype itself: What it binds is unknown.

Germline assignment: CDR1 KGHSY and CDR2 FQNENV. The germline V and J ends were trimmed by 0 bases and 8 bases, with 17 bases remaining between them. CDR3 size: 16 residues. The sequencing input was PBMCs. The chain uses TRBV16 and TRBJ2-1; weak D call: TRBD2 (7 bases). This clonotype was obtained from a human donor in good health (CMV status not recorded). Some clones in this sample may be carry-over from other donors' samples. CDR3 sequence reads: CASSQSGRGAADEQFF. CDR3 bases: TGTGCCAGCAGCCAATCGGGTCGGGGGGCAGCGGATGAGCAGTTCTTC. Filled out from reference TRBV16 and TRBJ2-1, the complete variable domain reads GEEVAQTPKHLVRGEGQKAKLYCAPIKGHSYVFWYQQVLKNEFKFLISFQNENVFDETGMPKERFSAKCLPNSPCSLEIQATKLEDSAVYFCASSQSGRGAADEQFFGPGTRLTVL.